The clone carrying this T cell receptor (beta chain) has a single count. The antigen remains unidentified. This specimen belongs to a study of T cell responses to AZD1222 COVID-19 vaccine. General observations from the study: Recipients of two AZD1222 doses showed rising Spike-specific TCR breadth and depth. Nearly half of spike-specific TCRs reportedly target unmutated variant regions.

This table comes from immunoSEQ multiplex PCR, and its TCRdb copy is limited to in-frame clones, with some not included. The data show 80,000 to 95,000 clones, nearly 90% seen once. The starting material was peripheral blood, obtained on day 0 of MenACWY control vaccination. The clonotype was recovered from an adult in good health.

The CDR3 reads CASSAGLAYQETQYF. The CDR3 bases are TGTGCCAGCAGCGCGGGACTAGCGTATCAAGAGACCCAGTACTTC. The rearrangement joins TRBV9 to TRBJ2-5; TRBD2 matches at 10 bases. V trimming: 3 bases; J trimming: 2 bases; junction bases outside the gene matches: 4. The CDR3 has 15 amino acids. Germline V gene lookup returns CDR1 SGDLS and CDR2 YYNGEE.